The rows below give T cell receptor beta chains drawn from one sample of a study of siplizumab effects on memory and regulatory T cells. Libraries were prepared by immunoSEQ multiplex PCR; TCRdb keeps only in-frame clonotypes and omits some of them. The sample gives some 100,000 clones, 91% of which show up once; approximately 2.7% is in the top ten. Sample: CD4+ T cells sorted from blood. The receptors shown here come from a human donor in good health. Some clones in this sample may be carry-over from other donors' samples. CDR3s include the opening cysteine and the closing phenylalanine or tryptophan. D genes are given only for firm matches. Part of the rows lack a size; the others show once, few, many or a class for expanded clones.

CDR3nt,CDR3aa,abundance,d_gene,v_gene,j_gene
TGTGCCAGCAGTTACTCGCACCCGGGACTAGCAGACGAGCAGTACTTC,CASSYSHPGLADEQYF,NA,TRBD2,TRBV6-5,TRBJ2-7
TGCGCCAGCAGCTTAAGCCGGAACACTGAAGCTTTCTTT,CASSLSRNTEAFF,NA,NA,TRBV5-1,TRBJ1-1
TGTGCCAGCAGCCCCGGACAGGGGGCTAATGAAAAACTGTTTTTT,CASSPGQGANEKLFF,NA,TRBD1,TRBV7-9,TRBJ1-4
TGTGCCAGCAGCTTAGGTGTAACAGATACGCAGTATTTT,CASSLGVTDTQYF,NA,NA,TRBV11-3,TRBJ2-3
TGTGCCAGCAGCTTCGGCTTCGACGAGCAGTACTTC,CASSFGFDEQYF,NA,NA,TRBV13,TRBJ2-7
TGTGCCAGCAGCTTAATGCCGGGAGGAAATGAGCAGTTCTTC,CASSLMPGGNEQFF,NA,TRBD2,TRBV7-2,TRBJ2-1
TGTGCCAGCAGCAAAGTAAAGGCAGGATATCGCCGCGGGGAGCTGTTTTTT,CASSKVKAGYRRGELFF,NA,NA,TRBV21-1,TRBJ2-2
TGTGCCACCAGCAGAGATGAGCGGACGTACCAAGAGACCCAGTACTTC,CATSRDERTYQETQYF,once,NA,TRBV15,TRBJ2-5
TGTGCCAGCTTATTCCCGAGACAGCAGAACACTGAAGCTTTCTTT,CASLFPRQQNTEAFF,NA,NA,TRBV2,TRBJ1-1
TGTGCCAGCAGCTCCTCTGGAGGGCTCGGAAACACCATATATTTT,CASSSSGGLGNTIYF,NA,NA,TRBV28,TRBJ1-3
TGTGCCAGCTCACCGCAAGACACCAGGAACACCGGGGAGCTGTTTTTT,CASSPQDTRNTGELFF,NA,NA,TRBV18,TRBJ2-2
TGTGCCAGCAGCAGCCTAGCGGGAGGTGTCACAGATACGCAGTATTTT,CASSSLAGGVTDTQYF,NA,TRBD2,TRBV5-6,TRBJ2-3
TGTGCCAGTAGTATTACCGGGAACGCCTACGAGCAGTACTTC,CASSITGNAYEQYF,NA,NA,TRBV19,TRBJ2-7
TGTGCCAGCAGTTACATGGGACAGACCTACGAGCAGTACTTC,CASSYMGQTYEQYF,NA,TRBD1,TRBV6-6,TRBJ2-7
TGTGCCCGAGGACTAGCGGGGGCCTTCTCCTACAATGAGCAGTTCTTC,CARGLAGAFSYNEQFF,NA,TRBD2,TRBV30,TRBJ2-1
TGTGCCAGCAGCTTTCGACTAGCGGGAGACCCATACGAGCAGTACTTC,CASSFRLAGDPYEQYF,NA,TRBD2,TRBV5-6,TRBJ2-7
TGTGCCAGCAGCTTGGGGACTAGCGGGAGCACAGATACGCAGTATTTT,CASSLGTSGSTDTQYF,NA,TRBD2,TRBV5-4,TRBJ2-3
TGTGCCAGCAGTGTCCTCGGACAGGGGGCCTACGAGCAGTACTTC,CASSVLGQGAYEQYF,NA,TRBD1,TRBV6-1,TRBJ2-7
TGCGCCAGCAGCTCGGGACGGGGTACCTACGAGCAGTACTTC,CASSSGRGTYEQYF,NA,NA,TRBV5-1,TRBJ2-7
TGTGCCAGCTCACCCTTCGGGACGGATGGCTACACCTTC,CASSPFGTDGYTF,NA,NA,TRBV18,TRBJ1-2
TGTGCCAGCAGTGGTGCAGGGCGTGCTAGCTCCTACGAGCAGTACTTC,CASSGAGRASSYEQYF,NA,NA,TRBV6-1,TRBJ2-7
TGTGCCAGCAGCACACGGGACAGGGGGACCCAGTACTTC,CASSTRDRGTQYF,NA,TRBD1,TRBV7-3,TRBJ2-5
TGTGCCAGCAGTAGAGTGACAGGGCAAGAGACCCAGTACTTC,CASSRVTGQETQYF,NA,TRBD1,TRBV6-6,TRBJ2-5
TGTGCCAGCAGTTACTCGGCAGGTAGCTACGAGCAGTACTTC,CASSYSAGSYEQYF,NA,NA,TRBV6-6,TRBJ2-7
TGTGCCAGCAGCTTCCCCTTCCTCTCCTACGAGCAGTACTTC,CASSFPFLSYEQYF,NA,NA,TRBV7-8,TRBJ2-7
TGTGCCAGCAGCCCCATAGCGGGAGAGTCCTACGAGCAGTACTTC,CASSPIAGESYEQYF,NA,TRBD2,TRBV7-3,TRBJ2-7
TGTGCCAGCAGTCAGCAGGGACTAGAGGAGTTCTTC,CASSQQGLEEFF,NA,TRBD2,TRBV27,TRBJ2-1
TGTGCCAGCAGCTTAATATATTTGGGGGATCAGCCCCAGCATTTT,CASSLIYLGDQPQHF,NA,NA,TRBV7-2,TRBJ1-5
TGTGCCAGCTTCCTGGGCACAAATCAGCCCCAGCATTTT,CASFLGTNQPQHF,NA,NA,TRBV6-1,TRBJ1-5
TGTGCCAGCAGCCCCCTCGGGGACAGGGATAACTATGGCTACACCTTC,CASSPLGDRDNYGYTF,NA,TRBD1,TRBV5-6,TRBJ1-2
TGTGCCAGTCGTATCGGGACACGGAACACCGGGGAGCTGTTTTTT,CASRIGTRNTGELFF,NA,NA,TRBV19,TRBJ2-2
TGTGCCAGCAGCTCGCGGCAAGAGACCCAGTACTTC,CASSSRQETQYF,NA,NA,TRBV5-5,TRBJ2-5
TGTGCCAGCACCCAAGACAGGGGGAGCTCCTACGAGCAGTACTTC,CASTQDRGSSYEQYF,few,TRBD1,TRBV6-1,TRBJ2-7
TGTGCCAGCAGCCCCCAGTATAGCAATCAGCCCCAGCATTTT,CASSPQYSNQPQHF,NA,NA,TRBV5-5,TRBJ1-5
TGTGCCAGTAGCCCACTAGAATGGGGCACAGATACGCAGTATTTT,CASSPLEWGTDTQYF,NA,NA,TRBV19,TRBJ2-3
TGTGCCAACGTCGTACCGGGACTAGCGGGAGGGCCATCTAATGAGCAGTTCTTC,CANVVPGLAGGPSNEQFF,NA,TRBD2,TRBV19,TRBJ2-1
TGTGCCAGTAGTCCGGACAGGGGGGGTGAGCAGTTCTTC,CASSPDRGGEQFF,NA,TRBD1,TRBV19,TRBJ2-1
TGCGCCAAAGGGGGCTCTCCGGTGACCCAGCATTTT,CAKGGSPVTQHF,NA,TRBD1,TRBV10-2,TRBJ1-5
TGTGCCAGCAGCTTAGCTAAGACACCGATGAACACTGAAGCTTTCTTT,CASSLAKTPMNTEAFF,NA,NA,TRBV7-9,TRBJ1-1
TGTGCCACCAAAGGGGGGCAGCTATCGTCCTACGAGCAGTACTTC,CATKGGQLSSYEQYF,NA,NA,TRBV28,TRBJ2-7
TGTGCCAGCACCGAGGGACAGCTATCCTCTGGGGCCAACGTCCTGACTTTC,CASTEGQLSSGANVLTF,NA,TRBD1,TRBV27,TRBJ2-6
TGTGCCAGCAGCCCAACGAATGAAAAACTGTTTTTT,CASSPTNEKLFF,NA,NA,TRBV27,TRBJ1-4
TGTGCCAGCAGTGACTCGGACTACAATGAGCAGTTCTTC,CASSDSDYNEQFF,few,NA,TRBV6-4,TRBJ2-1
TGTGCCAGCAGCCACGGACCAGTGAAAAAAGAGACCCAGTACTTC,CASSHGPVKKETQYF,NA,NA,TRBV11-2,TRBJ2-5
TGTGCCAGCAGCCTCGGAGGGGGGCGCAATCAGCCCCAGCATTTT,CASSLGGGRNQPQHF,once,NA,TRBV6-5,TRBJ1-5
TGTGCCACCAGCGGAGGGTACGACAATCCCTACGAGCAGTACTTC,CATSGGYDNPYEQYF,NA,NA,TRBV15,TRBJ2-7
TGTGCCAGCAGTGCGACAGGGGACAGGGCCTTTGAAGCTTTCTTT,CASSATGDRAFEAFF,NA,TRBD1,TRBV6-1,TRBJ1-1
TGTGCCAGTAGTATAGGTGGACAGGTGGGAGAGACCCAGTACTTC,CASSIGGQVGETQYF,NA,TRBD1,TRBV19,TRBJ2-5
TGTGCCAGTAGTATAGATCGGACAGGGCCCTACGAGCAGTACTTC,CASSIDRTGPYEQYF,NA,TRBD1,TRBV19,TRBJ2-7
TGTGCCAGCAACGCCGGGACAGGGGGATTGGGCCAAGAGACCCAGTACTTC,CASNAGTGGLGQETQYF,once,TRBD1,TRBV2,TRBJ2-5
TGCAGCGTTGCAGGGAGCTACGAGCAGTACTTC,CSVAGSYEQYF,NA,NA,TRBV29-1,TRBJ2-7
TGTGCCAGCAGCCGGGACCGCAACTCTGGAAACACCATATATTTT,CASSRDRNSGNTIYF,NA,NA,TRBV7-9,TRBJ1-3
TGTGCCAGCAGTGCAGGGGATAATAGCGAGCAGTACTTC,CASSAGDNSEQYF,NA,NA,TRBV2,TRBJ2-7
TGTGCCAGCAGCACAACAGGGTTTACTGGAAACACCATATATTTT,CASSTTGFTGNTIYF,NA,NA,TRBV11-2,TRBJ1-3
TGTGCCAGCAGTGAAGTGGCAGCCCAAGCCAAAAACATTCAGTACTTC,CASSEVAAQAKNIQYF,NA,NA,TRBV6-1,TRBJ2-4
TGCGCCAGCAGCCAAGATCCGCGGGGCGGGCGTGAAAAACTGTTTTTT,CASSQDPRGGREKLFF,NA,NA,TRBV4-1,TRBJ1-4
TGTGCCAGCAGCTTAGCGGGAGGGTCGTACGAGCAGTACTTC,CASSLAGGSYEQYF,NA,TRBD2,TRBV5-5,TRBJ2-7
TGTGCCAGCATAAAAGCGGGAGCCGTTTCCGGTGAGCAGTTCTTC,CASIKAGAVSGEQFF,once,TRBD2,TRBV27,TRBJ2-1
TGTGCCAGCAGCTTGTTCGGAGGGAGTCGGTTAGAGCAGTACTTC,CASSLFGGSRLEQYF,once,NA,TRBV5-6,TRBJ2-7